This paragraph covers one T cell receptor (beta chain) sequence. Antigen: not known. Vbeta (60) and Jbeta (13) primers were used in the PCR. Assay: immunoSEQ multiplex PCR; the TCRdb copy retains only in-frame clones and omits some. The sample contains under 150,000 clones, about 82% of which appear only once. This entry belongs to a study of cytomegalovirus exposure and HLA in healthy donors. The CDR3 is 15 amino acids. The V end lost 3 bases, the J end lost 2 bases, and 14 bases lay between the germline ends. The germline CDR1 and CDR2 sequences are MDHEN and SYDVKM. General study results and limits: An analysis was carried out later, and it reportedly showed fewer N-insertions in an Asian-associated ancestry cluster than the approximately 610-donor mean.

This TCR was sampled from a woman aged 40 to 55 in good health and CMV-seropositive. The sequenced sample was PBMCs. The chain links TRBV28 to TRBJ2-7; D may be TRBD1 (5 bases). CDR3 coding DNA: TGTGCCAGCAGTTTCAGCGCAGGGCCGCCCTACGAGCAGTACTTC. Translation: CASSFSAGPPYEQYF. Combining the CDR3 with reference TRBV28 and TRBJ2-7 gives the whole variable domain DVKVTQSSRYLVKRTGEKVFLECVQDMDHENMFWYRQDPGLGLRLIYFSYDVKMKEKGDIPEGYSVSREKKERFSLILESASTNQTSMYLCASSFSAGPPYEQYFGPGTRLTVT.